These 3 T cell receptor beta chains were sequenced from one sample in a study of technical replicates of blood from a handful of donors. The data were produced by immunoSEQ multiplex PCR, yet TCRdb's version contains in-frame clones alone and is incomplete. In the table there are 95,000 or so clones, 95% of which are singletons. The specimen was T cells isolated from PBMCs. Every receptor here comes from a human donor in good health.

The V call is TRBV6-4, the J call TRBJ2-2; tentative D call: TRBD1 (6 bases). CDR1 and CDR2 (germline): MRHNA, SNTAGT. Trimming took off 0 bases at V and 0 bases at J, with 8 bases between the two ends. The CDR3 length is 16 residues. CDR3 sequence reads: CASSDSTGANTGELFF. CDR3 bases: TGTGCCAGCAGTGACTCGACAGGCGCGAACACCGGGGAGCTGTTTTTT.

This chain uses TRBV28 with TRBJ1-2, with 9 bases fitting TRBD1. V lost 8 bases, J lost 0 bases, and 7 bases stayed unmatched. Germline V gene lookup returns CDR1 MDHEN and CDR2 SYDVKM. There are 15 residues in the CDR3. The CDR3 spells CASEDRGAANYGYTF. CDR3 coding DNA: TGTGCCAGCGAGGACAGGGGTGCAGCTAACTATGGCTACACCTTC.

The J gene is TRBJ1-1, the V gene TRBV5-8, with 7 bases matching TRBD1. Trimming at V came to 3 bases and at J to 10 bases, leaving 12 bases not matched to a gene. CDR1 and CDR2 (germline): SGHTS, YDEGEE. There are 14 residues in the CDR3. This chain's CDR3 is CASSSPDRRWGAFF. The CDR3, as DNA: TGTGCCAGCAGCTCCCCGGACAGGCGGTGGGGAGCTTTCTTT.